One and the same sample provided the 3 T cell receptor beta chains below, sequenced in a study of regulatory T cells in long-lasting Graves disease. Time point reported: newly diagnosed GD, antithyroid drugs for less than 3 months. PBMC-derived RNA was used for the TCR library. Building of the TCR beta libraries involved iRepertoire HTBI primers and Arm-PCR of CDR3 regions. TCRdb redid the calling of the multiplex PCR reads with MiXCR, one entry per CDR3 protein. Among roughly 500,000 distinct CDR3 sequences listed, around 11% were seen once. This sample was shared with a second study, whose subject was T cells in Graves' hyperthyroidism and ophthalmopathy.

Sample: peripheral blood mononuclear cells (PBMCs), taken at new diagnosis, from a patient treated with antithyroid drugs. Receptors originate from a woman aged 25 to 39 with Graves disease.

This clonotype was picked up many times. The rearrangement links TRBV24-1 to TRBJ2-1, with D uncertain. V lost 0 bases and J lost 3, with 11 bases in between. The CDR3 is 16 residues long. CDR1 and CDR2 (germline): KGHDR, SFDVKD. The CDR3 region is CATSDLDGDLYNEQFF. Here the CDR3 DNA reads TGTGCCACCAGTGATTTGGACGGCGATCTCTACAATGAGCAGTTCTTC.

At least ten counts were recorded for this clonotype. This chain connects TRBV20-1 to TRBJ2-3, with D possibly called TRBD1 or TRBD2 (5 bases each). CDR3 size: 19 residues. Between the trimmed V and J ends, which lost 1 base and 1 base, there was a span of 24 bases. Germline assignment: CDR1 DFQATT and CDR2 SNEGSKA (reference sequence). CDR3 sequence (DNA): TGCAGTGCTAGAGGAAGTAATATAAAAGGGACCTCTCGCACAGATACGCAGTATTTT. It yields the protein CSARGSNIKGTSRTDTQYF.

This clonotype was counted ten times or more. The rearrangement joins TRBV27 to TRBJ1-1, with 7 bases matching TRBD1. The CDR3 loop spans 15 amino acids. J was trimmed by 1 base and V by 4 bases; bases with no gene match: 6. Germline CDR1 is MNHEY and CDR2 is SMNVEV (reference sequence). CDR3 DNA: TGTGCCAGCAGTTCCTACAGGGGCCGGAACACTGAAGCTTTCTTT. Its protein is CASSSYRGRNTEAFF.